Listed below are T cell receptor beta chains from one sample, sequenced in a study of T cells expressing NK-cell markers. No DNA is given; TCRdb re-called the 5' RACE reads and lists each CDR3 protein once. The listing contains some 450,000 distinct CDR3 sequences. Sequencing input: blood T cells: a sorted CD56 or NKG2C T cell subset, CD4+ or CD8+ T cells, or bulk PBMC T cells (not recorded which). These receptors were collected from a woman between 18 and 69 years old in good health. The CDR3 runs from the conserved cysteine through the conserved F or W.

TRBJ2-2	TRBV6-1	CASSLQGLAGGSNTGELFF
TRBJ2-2	TRBV7-9	CASSFTGKGTGELFF
TRBJ1-2	TRBV29-1	CSVEDLGGAANYGYTF
TRBJ2-1	TRBV30	CAWSLGQGFDEQFF
TRBJ2-1	TRBV12-3/TRBV12-4	CASGGTGGNDEQFF
TRBJ2-1	TRBV2	CARESERGPYNEQFF
TRBJ2-7	TRBV15	CATSRELTGNEQYF
TRBJ1-5	TRBV28	CASSLSRGRVKQPQHF
TRBJ1-6	TRBV7-2	CASSLFGRSLGSPLHF
TRBJ2-1	TRBV5-6	CASSPGWTGANNEQFF
TRBJ2-2	TRBV3-1	CASSQDLGSGTGELFF
TRBJ2-5	TRBV5-1	CASSLLDGLETQYF
TRBJ2-6	TRBV11-2	CASRLIYRDPKPGANVLTF
TRBJ2-7	TRBV12-3/TRBV12-4	CASSLRDMGYEQYF
TRBJ1-2	TRBV20-1	CSARPASNYGYTF
TRBJ1-1	TRBV5-1	CASSLVGSSPEAFF
TRBJ1-4	TRBV7-9	CASTGGDEKLFF
TRBJ2-3	TRBV20-1	CSARVSVGTDTQYF
TRBJ1-3	TRBV6-5	CASSYDRSGNTIYF
TRBJ1-2	TRBV6-5	CASSYSDGGYGYTF
TRBJ2-1	TRBV4-3	CASSQEASGVTYNEQFF
TRBJ2-1	TRBV7-2	CASSPGTSGRQQFF
TRBJ1-2	TRBV9	CASTAGVYGYTF
TRBJ2-1	TRBV6-2/TRBV6-3	CASTSQGQGTLAGGRWNEQFF
TRBJ2-1	TRBV24-1	CATSDWGTGSVNEQFF
TRBJ2-1	TRBV29-1	CSVEEQDSNNEQFF
TRBJ2-5	TRBV20-1	CSARGYRTSGGSQTQYF
TRBJ2-2	TRBV15	CATSRDRGLADAGLFF
TRBJ1-1	TRBV13	CASSLATLNTEAFF
TRBJ2-3	TRBV20-1	CSGQRRETDTQYF
TRBJ2-1	TRBV7-7	CASSMVSYNEQFF
TRBJ2-5	TRBV18	CATTPVQAPQETQYF
TRBJ2-5	TRBV29-1	CSAEGQQETQYF
TRBJ2-3	TRBV7-3	CASSPFATSTDTQYF
TRBJ2-2	TRBV27	CASTPGLAGNTGELFF
TRBJ2-1	TRBV5-1	CASSWTSPSYNEQFF
TRBJ1-2	TRBV5-6	CASSLARQDYGYTF
TRBJ1-1	TRBV11-2	CASSLDRDRGGNTEAFF
TRBJ2-3	TRBV6-5	CASSLGRVWRSTDTQYF
TRBJ2-1	TRBV12-3/TRBV12-4	CASSLWGQGYNEQFF
TRBJ2-3	TRBV20-1	CSARSGLAGDTDTQYF